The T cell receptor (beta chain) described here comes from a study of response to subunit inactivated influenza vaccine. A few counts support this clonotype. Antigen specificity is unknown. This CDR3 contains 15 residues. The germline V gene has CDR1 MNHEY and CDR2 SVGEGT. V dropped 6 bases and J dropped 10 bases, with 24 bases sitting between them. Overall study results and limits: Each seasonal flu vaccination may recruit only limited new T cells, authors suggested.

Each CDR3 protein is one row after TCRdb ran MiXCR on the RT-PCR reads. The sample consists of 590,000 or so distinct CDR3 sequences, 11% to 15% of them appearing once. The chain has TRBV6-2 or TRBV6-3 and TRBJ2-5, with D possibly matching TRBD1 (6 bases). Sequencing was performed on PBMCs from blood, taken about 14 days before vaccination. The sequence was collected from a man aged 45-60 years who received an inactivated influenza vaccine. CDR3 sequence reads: CASSPYRQVRGSQYF. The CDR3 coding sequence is TGTGCCAGCAGCCCATACAGACAGGTTCGTGGTAGCCAGTACTTC.